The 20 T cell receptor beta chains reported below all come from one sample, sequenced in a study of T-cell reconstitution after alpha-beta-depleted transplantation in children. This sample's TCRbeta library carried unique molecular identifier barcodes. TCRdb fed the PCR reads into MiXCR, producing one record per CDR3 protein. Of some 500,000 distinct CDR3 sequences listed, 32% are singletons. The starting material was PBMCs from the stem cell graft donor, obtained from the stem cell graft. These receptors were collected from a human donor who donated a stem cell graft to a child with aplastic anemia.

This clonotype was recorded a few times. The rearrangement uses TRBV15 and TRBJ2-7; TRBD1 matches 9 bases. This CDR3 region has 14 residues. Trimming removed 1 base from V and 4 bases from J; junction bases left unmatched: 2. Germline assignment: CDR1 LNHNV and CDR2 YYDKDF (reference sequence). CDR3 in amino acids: CATSRGDRAYEQYF. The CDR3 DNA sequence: TGTGCCACCAGCAGAGGGGACAGGGCGTACGAGCAGTACTTC.

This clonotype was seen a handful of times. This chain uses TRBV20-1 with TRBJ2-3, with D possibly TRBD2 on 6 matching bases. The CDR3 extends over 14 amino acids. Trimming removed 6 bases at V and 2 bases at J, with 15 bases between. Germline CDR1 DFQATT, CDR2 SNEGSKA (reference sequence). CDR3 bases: TGCAGTGCCCCGGACGGGGGAGTCACAGATACGCAGTATTTT. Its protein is CSAPDGGVTDTQYF.

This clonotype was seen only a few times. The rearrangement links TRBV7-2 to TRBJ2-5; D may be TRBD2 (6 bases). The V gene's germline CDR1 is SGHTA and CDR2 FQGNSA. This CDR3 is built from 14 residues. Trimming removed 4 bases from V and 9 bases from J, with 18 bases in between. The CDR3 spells CASSSGLSPLAQYF. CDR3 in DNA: TGTGCCAGCAGCTCTGGACTATCCCCCCTGGCCCAGTACTTC.

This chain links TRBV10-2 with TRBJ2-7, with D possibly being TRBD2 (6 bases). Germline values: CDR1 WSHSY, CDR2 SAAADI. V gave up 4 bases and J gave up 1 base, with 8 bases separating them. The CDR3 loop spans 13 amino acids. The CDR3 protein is CASSGLASYEQYF. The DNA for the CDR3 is TGCGCCAGCAGTGGCCTAGCGTCCTACGAGCAGTACTTC.

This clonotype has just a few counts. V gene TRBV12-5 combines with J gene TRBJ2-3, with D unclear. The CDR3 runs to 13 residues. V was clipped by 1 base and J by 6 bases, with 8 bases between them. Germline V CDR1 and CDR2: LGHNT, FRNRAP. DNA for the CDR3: TGTGCTAGTGGTTTGGAAGTGGGGGATACGCAGTATTTT. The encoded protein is CASGLEVGDTQYF. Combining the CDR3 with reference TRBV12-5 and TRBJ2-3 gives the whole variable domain DARVTQTPRHKVTEMGQEVTMRCQPILGHNTVFWYRQTMMQGLELLAYFRNRAPLDDSGMPKDRFSAEMPDATLATLKIQPSEPRDSAVYFCASGLEVGDTQYFGPGTRLTVL.

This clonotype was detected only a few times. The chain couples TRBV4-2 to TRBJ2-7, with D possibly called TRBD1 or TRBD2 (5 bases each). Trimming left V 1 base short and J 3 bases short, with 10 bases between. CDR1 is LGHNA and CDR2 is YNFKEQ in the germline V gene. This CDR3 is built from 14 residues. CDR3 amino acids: CASSQAGTLYEQYF. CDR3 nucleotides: TGTGCCAGCAGCCAAGCGGGGACCCTCTACGAGCAGTACTTC.

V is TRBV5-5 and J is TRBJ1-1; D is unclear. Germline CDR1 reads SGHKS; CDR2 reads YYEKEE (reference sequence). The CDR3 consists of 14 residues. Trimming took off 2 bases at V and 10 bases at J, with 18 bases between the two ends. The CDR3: CASSFTGPYPVAFF. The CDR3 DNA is TGTGCCAGCAGCTTCACGGGCCCCTACCCTGTAGCTTTCTTT.

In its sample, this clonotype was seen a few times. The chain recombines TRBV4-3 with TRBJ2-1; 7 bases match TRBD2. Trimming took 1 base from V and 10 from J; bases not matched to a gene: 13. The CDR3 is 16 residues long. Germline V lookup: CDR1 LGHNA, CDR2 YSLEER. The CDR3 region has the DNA TGCGCCAGCAGCCAAGGGCGCCCGACTAGCTTTAACGAGCAGTTCTTC. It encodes CASSQGRPTSFNEQFF.

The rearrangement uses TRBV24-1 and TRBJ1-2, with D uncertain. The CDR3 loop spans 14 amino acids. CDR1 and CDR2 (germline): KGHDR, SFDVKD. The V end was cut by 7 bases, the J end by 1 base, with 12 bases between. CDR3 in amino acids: CATRAAGNNYGYTF. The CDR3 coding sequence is TGTGCCACCAGAGCCGCCGGTAATAACTATGGCTACACCTTC.

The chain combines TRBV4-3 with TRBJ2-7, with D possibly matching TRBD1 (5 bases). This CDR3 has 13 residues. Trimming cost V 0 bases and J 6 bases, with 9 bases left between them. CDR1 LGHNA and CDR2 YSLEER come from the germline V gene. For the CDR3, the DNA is TGCGCCAGCAGCCAAGAAGGGGAACTCGAGCAGTACTTC. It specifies CASSQEGELEQYF.

This CDR3 reads CASSLLRDKPYEQYV. The CDR3 DNA sequence: TGTGCCAGTAGTCTCCTCCGGGACAAACCCTACGAGCAGTACGTC. The chain has TRBV19 and TRBJ2-7, with a tentative D call TRBD1 (6 bases). The V gene's germline CDR1 is LNHDA and CDR2 SQIVND (reference sequence). Trimming shortened V by 5 bases and J by 2 bases, and 16 bases separated the two germline ends. This CDR3 comprises 15 residues.

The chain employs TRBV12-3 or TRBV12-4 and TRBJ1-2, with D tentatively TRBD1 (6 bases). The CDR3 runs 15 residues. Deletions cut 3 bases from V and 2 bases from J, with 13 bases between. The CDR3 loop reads CASSFGGGLNYGYTF. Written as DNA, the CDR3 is TGTGCCAGCAGTTTCGGAGGGGGGCTCAACTATGGCTACACCTTC.

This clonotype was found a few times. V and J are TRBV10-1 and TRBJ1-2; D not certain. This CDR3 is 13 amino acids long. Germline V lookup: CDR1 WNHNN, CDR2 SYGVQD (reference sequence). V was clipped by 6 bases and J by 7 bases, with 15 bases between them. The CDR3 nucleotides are TGCGCCAGCAGCAAGTGGGTCATGGGTGGCTACACCTTC. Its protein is CASSKWVMGGYTF.

The chain's CDR3 is CASSRSGGRGYTF. The CDR3 DNA reads TGTGCCAGCAGCCGCTCAGGCGGTAGGGGCTACACCTTC. The gene calls are TRBV28 and TRBJ1-2; the D is unclear. Looked up from germline, CDR1 is MDHEN and CDR2 is SYDVKM. The CDR3 contains 13 residues. The V end was cut by 6 bases, the J end by 8 bases, with 16 bases between.

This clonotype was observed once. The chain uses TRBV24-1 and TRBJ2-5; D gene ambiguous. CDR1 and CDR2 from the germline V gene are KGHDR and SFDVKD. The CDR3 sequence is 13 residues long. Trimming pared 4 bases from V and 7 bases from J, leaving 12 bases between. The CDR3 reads CATSEDPLGTQYF. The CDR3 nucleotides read TGTGCCACCAGTGAGGACCCCCTGGGGACCCAGTACTTC.

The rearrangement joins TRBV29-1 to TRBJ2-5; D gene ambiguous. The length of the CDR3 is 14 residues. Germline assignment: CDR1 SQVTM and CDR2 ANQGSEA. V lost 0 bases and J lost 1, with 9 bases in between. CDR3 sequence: CSVEDGQSQETQYF. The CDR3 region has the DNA TGCAGCGTTGAAGATGGTCAAAGCCAAGAGACCCAGTACTTC.

CDR3 residues: CASRDGPRDSNQPQHF. CDR3 DNA sequence: TGTGCCAGCAGGGACGGACCGAGGGACAGCAATCAGCCCCAGCATTTT. This sequence joins TRBV6-2 or TRBV6-3 and TRBJ1-5; a weak D match, TRBD1 (5 bases). Per germline, CDR1 MNHEY and CDR2 SVGEGT. CDR3 length: 16 amino acids. Trimming cost V 6 bases and J 1 base, with 16 bases left between them.

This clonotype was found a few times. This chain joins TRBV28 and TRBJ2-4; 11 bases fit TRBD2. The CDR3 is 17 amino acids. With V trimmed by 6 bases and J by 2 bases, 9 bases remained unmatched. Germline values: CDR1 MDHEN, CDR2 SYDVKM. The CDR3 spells CASRLAGGGVSKNIQYF. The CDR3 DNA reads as TGTGCCAGCAGGCTAGCGGGAGGAGGGGTTTCCAAAAACATTCAGTACTTC.

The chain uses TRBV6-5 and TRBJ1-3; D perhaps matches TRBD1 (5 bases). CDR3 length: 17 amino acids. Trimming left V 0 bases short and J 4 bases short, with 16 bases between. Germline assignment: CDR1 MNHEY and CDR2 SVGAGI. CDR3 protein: CASSYSMRGGRGNTIYF. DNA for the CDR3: TGTGCCAGCAGTTACTCGATGAGGGGCGGTCGGGGAAACACCATATATTTT.

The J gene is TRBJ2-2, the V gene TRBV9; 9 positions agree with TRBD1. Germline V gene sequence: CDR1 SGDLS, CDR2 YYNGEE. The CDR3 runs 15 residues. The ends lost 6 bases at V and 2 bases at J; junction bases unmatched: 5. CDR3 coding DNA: TGTGCCAGCAAACGGACAGGGGAAAACACCGGGGAGCTGTTTTTT. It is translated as CASKRTGENTGELFF.